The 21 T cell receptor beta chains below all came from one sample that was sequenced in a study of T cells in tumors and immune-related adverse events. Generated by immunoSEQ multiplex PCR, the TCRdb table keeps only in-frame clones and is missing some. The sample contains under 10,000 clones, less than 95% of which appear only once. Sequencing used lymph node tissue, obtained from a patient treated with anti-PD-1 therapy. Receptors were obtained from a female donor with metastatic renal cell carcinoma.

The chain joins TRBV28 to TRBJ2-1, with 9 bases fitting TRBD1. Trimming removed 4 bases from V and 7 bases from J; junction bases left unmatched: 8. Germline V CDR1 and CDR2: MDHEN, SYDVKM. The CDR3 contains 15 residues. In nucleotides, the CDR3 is TGTGCCAGCAGTTCACCGGGGGACAGGGATAATGAGCAGTTCTTC. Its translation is CASSSPGDRDNEQFF.

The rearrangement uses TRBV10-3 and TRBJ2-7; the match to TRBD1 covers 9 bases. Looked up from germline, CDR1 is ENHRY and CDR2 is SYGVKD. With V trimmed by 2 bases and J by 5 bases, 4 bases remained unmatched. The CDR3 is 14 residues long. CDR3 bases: TGTGCCATCAGTGAGCCAACAGGGGGCAACGAGCAGTACTTC. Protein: CAISEPTGGNEQYF.

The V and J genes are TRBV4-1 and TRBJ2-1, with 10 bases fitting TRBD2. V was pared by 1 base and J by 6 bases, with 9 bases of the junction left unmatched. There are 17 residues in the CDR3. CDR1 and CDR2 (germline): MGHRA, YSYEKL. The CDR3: CASSQAGLSGRSNEQFF. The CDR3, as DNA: TGCGCCAGCAGCCAAGCCGGTCTTAGCGGGAGGTCCAATGAGCAGTTCTTC.

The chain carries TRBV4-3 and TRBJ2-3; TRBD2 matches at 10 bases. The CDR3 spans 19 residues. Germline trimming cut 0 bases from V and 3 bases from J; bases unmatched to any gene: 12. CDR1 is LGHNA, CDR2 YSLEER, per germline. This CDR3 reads CASSQEASSGGSITDTQYF. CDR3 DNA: TGCGCCAGCAGCCAAGAGGCGAGTAGCGGGGGGTCGATTACAGATACGCAGTATTTT.

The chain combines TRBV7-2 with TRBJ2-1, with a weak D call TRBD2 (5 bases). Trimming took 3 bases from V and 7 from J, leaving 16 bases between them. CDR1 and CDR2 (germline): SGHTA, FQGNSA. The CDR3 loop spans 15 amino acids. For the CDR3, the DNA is TGTGCCAGCAGCTTCCTATTTAGCGATCTGAATGAGCAGTTCTTC. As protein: CASSFLFSDLNEQFF.

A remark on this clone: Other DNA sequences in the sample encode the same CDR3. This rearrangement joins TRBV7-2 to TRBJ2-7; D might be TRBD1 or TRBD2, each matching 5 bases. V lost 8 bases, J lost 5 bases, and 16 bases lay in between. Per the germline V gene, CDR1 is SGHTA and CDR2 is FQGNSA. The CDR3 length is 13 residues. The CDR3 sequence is CASSGTLYDEQYF. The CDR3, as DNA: TGTGCCAGCTCCGGGACCCTTTACGACGAGCAGTACTTC.

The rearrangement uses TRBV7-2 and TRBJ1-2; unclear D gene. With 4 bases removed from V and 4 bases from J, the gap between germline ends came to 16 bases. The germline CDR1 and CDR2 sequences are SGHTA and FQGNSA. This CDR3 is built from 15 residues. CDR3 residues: CASSSQAWGPYGYTF. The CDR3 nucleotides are TGTGCCAGCAGCTCCCAGGCGTGGGGTCCCTATGGCTACACCTTC. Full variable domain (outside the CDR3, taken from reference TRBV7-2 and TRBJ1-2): GAGVSQSPSNKVTEKGKDVELRCDPISGHTALYWYRQSLGQGLEFLIYFQGNSAPDKSGLPSDRFSAERTGGSVSTLTIQRTQQEDSAVYLCASSSQAWGPYGYTFGSGTRLTVV.

CDR3 sequence reads: CATSRGTGGNEKLFF. DNA for the CDR3: TGTGCCACCAGCAGAGGGACGGGAGGCAATGAAAAACTGTTTTTT. The chain couples TRBV15 to TRBJ1-4, with D hard to call. The V gene's germline CDR1 is LNHNV and CDR2 YYDKDF (reference sequence). The CDR3 length is 15 residues. Between the trimmed V and J ends, which lost 1 base and 5 bases, there was a span of 11 bases.

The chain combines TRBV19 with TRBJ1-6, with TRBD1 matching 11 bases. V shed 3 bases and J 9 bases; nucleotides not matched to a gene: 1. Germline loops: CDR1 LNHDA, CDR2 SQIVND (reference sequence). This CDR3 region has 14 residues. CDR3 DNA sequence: TGTGCCAGTAGTATTGGGACAGGGGGTTCACCCCTCCACTTT. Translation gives CASSIGTGGSPLHF.

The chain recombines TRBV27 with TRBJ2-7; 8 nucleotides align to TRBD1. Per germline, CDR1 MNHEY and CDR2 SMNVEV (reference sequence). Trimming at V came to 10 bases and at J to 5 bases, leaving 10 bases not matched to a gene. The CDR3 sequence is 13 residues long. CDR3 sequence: CATKTGVVNEQYF. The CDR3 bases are TGTGCCACCAAGACAGGGGTGGTCAACGAGCAGTACTTC.

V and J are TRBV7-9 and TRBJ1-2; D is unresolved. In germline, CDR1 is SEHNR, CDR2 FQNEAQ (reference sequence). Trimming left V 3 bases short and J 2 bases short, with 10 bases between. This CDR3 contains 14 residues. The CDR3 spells CASSFIVYNYGYTF. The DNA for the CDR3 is TGTGCCAGCAGCTTTATAGTCTACAACTATGGCTACACCTTC.

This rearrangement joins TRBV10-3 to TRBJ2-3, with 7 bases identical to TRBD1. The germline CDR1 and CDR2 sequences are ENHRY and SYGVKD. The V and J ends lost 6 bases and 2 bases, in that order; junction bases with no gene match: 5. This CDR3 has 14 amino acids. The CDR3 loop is CAIRRQGHTDTQYF. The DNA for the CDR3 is TGTGCCATCAGGCGACAGGGACACACAGATACGCAGTATTTT.

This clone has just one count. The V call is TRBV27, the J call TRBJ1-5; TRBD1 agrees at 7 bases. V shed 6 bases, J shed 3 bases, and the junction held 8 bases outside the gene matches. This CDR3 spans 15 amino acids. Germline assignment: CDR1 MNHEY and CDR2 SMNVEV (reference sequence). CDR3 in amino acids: CASRPQGRVNQPQHF. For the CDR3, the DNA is TGTGCCAGCAGACCACAGGGGAGAGTCAATCAGCCCCAGCATTTT.

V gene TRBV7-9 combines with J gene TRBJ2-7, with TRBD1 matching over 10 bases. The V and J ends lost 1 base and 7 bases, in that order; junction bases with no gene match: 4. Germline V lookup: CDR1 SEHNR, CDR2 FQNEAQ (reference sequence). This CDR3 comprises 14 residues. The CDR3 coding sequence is TGTGCCAGCAGCTTAGGACAGGGGGCTCAGGAGCAGTACTTC. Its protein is CASSLGQGAQEQYF.

The CDR3 region has the DNA TGCGCCAGCAAAACCGGGACAGGGCCAGATACGCAGTATTTT. Translation: CASKTGTGPDTQYF. The chain combines TRBV10-2 with TRBJ2-3; 9 nucleotides agree with TRBD1. The V gene end was trimmed by 7 bases and the J gene end by 4 bases; junction bases not matched to a gene: 6. CDR1 and CDR2 (germline): WSHSY, SAAADI. The CDR3 extends over 14 amino acids.

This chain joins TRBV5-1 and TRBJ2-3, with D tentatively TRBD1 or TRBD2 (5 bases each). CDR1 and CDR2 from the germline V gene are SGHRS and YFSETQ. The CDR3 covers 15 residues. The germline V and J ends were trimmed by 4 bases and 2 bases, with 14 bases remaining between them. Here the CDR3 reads CASSIGTPHTDTQYF. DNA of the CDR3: TGCGCCAGCAGCATCGGGACCCCCCACACAGATACGCAGTATTTT.

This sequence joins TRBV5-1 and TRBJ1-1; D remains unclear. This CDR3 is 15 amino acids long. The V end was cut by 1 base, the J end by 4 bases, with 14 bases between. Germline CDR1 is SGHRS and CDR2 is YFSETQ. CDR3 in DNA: TGCGCCAGCAGCTTGTTTGGACTCGGTCGCACTGAAGCTTTCTTT. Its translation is CASSLFGLGRTEAFF.

CDR3 sequence reads: CASSLALGSGYEQYF. The CDR3 DNA is TGTGCCAGCAGCTTAGCTCTGGGAAGCGGCTACGAGCAGTACTTC. The chain is built from TRBV7-9 and TRBJ2-7, with TRBD2 as a possible D gene (5 bases). The CDR3 extends over 15 amino acids. The V gene lost 0 bases and the J gene lost 3 bases, with 12 bases spanning the gap. The germline V gene encodes CDR1 SEHNR and CDR2 FQNEAQ (reference sequence).

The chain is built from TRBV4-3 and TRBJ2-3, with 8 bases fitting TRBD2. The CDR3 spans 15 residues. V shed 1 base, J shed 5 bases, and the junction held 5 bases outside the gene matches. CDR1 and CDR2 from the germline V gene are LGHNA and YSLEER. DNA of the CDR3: TGCGCCAGCAGCCAAGGCCAGCGGGGGATAGATACGCAGTATTTT. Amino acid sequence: CASSQGQRGIDTQYF.

The CDR3: CASSLGYPGETQYF. DNA for the CDR3: TGTGCCAGCAGCTTAGGGTATCCGGGGGAGACCCAGTACTTC. This chain joins TRBV11-2 and TRBJ2-5, with a possible D match to TRBD2 (5 bases). The CDR3 extends over 14 amino acids. V lost 1 base to trimming and J lost 5 bases, with 11 bases between them. Germline values: CDR1 SGHAT, CDR2 FQNNGV.

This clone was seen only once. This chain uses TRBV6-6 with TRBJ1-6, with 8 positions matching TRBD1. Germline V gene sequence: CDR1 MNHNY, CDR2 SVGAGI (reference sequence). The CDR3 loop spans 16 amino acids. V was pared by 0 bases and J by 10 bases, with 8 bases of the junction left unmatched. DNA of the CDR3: TGTGCCAGCAGTTACTCGCCACAGGGGGGTCACTCACCCCTCCACTTT. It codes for CASSYSPQGGHSPLHF.